The next 21 T cell receptor beta chains were all read from a single sample in a study of T-cell memory formation after mild COVID-19. TCRdb ran MiXCR on the 5' RACE reads and lists one entry per CDR3 protein. The sample yields about 350,000 distinct CDR3 sequences, around 20% seen once. The sequenced sample was PBMCs or a T cell subset sorted from them (not recorded which). The receptors come from a man aged 18 to 29 who had mild COVID-19 (a few samples of this study predate the infection). Cell type and time point are not known.

This chain uses TRBV2 with TRBJ2-3; D not certain. This CDR3 spans 16 amino acids. Germline V gives CDR1 SNHLY, CDR2 FYNNEI. V was trimmed by 6 bases and J by 0 bases, leaving 16 bases between them. Written as DNA, the CDR3 is TGTGCCAGCAGGCTTCTAGTTGCTACTAGCACAGATACGCAGTATTTT. Its protein product is CASRLLVATSTDTQYF.

V usage is TRBV18 and J usage is TRBJ1-1; the D gene is possibly TRBD1 (6 bases). CDR3 length: 13 amino acids. The germline gives CDR1 KGHSH, CDR2 LQKENI. V dropped 2 bases and J dropped 5 bases, with 9 bases sitting between them. This CDR3 is CASSPTQGTEAFF. The CDR3 nucleotides read TGTGCCAGCTCACCAACCCAGGGGACTGAAGCTTTCTTT. Complete variable domain (other parts from reference TRBV18 and TRBJ1-1): NAGVMQNPRHLVRRRGQEARLRCSPMKGHSHVYWYRQLPEEGLKFMVYLQKENIIDESGMPKERFSAEFPKEGPSILRIQQVVRGDSAAYFCASSPTQGTEAFFGQGTRLTVV.

J is TRBJ1-4 and V is TRBV5-1, with D unresolved. CDR1 and CDR2 from the germline V gene are SGHRS and YFSETQ. V gave up 0 bases and J gave up 6 bases, with 9 bases separating them. CDR3 size: 14 residues. CDR3 residues: CASSLGSIDEKLFF. Written as DNA, the CDR3 is TGCGCCAGCAGCTTGGGAAGTATCGATGAAAAACTGTTTTTT.

The J gene is TRBJ2-3, the V gene TRBV5-1, with unresolved D. The V end was cut by 4 bases, the J end by 6 bases, with 15 bases between. There are 14 residues in the CDR3. Germline V lookup: CDR1 SGHRS, CDR2 YFSETQ. CDR3 sequence reads: CASSTTRRWDTQYF. The CDR3 DNA follows: TGCGCCAGCAGCACGACACGACGGTGGGATACGCAGTATTTT.

V and J are TRBV6-2 or TRBV6-3 and TRBJ1-1, with D maybe TRBD1 (6 bases). The germline V gene encodes CDR1 MNHEY and CDR2 SVGEGT. CDR3 length: 14 residues. V was trimmed by 2 bases and J by 7 bases, leaving 14 bases between them. The CDR3 DNA sequence: TGTGCCAGCAGTTACCGGGGGGCGGAACGTGAAGCTTTCTTT. It yields the protein CASSYRGAEREAFF.

This chain links TRBV5-6 with TRBJ2-3; no firm D call. Trimming cost V 2 bases and J 0 bases, with 7 bases left between them. The CDR3 extends over 14 amino acids. Germline lookup yields CDR1 SGHDT and CDR2 YYEEEE. This chain's CDR3 is CASSFPSSTDTQYF. The CDR3 DNA reads TGTGCCAGCAGCTTTCCCTCTAGCACAGATACGCAGTATTTT.

The chain employs TRBV27 and TRBJ2-2; D gene ambiguous. Germline V gives CDR1 MNHEY, CDR2 SMNVEV (reference sequence). The CDR3 contains 15 residues. The ends were cut back, 3 bases at V and 5 bases at J, with 13 bases in the middle. This CDR3 is CASSFLGLGTGELFF. The DNA for the CDR3 is TGTGCCAGCAGTTTTTTGGGTCTAGGGACCGGGGAGCTGTTTTTT.

V is TRBV5-1 and J is TRBJ2-7; D may match TRBD1 or TRBD2 (6 bases each). V lost 5 bases, J lost 5 bases, and 14 bases lay in between. The CDR3 consists of 13 residues. The germline gives CDR1 SGHRS, CDR2 YFSETQ. The CDR3 loop is CASRWGAVDEQYF. The CDR3 DNA reads TGCGCCAGCAGATGGGGGGCTGTTGACGAGCAGTACTTC.

The V gene is TRBV20-1, the J gene TRBJ2-5; D ambiguous. CDR3 length: 13 amino acids. The V gene's germline CDR1 is DFQATT and CDR2 SNEGSKA (reference sequence). The CDR3, as DNA: TGCGCTCTCACGGGCTCACTCCAAGAGACCCAGTACTTC. It specifies CALTGSLQETQYF.

This clonotype was counted a few times. This CDR3 reads CASSYPDSDSYNSPLHF. The CDR3 DNA follows: TGCGCCAGCAGCTACCCGGACTCGGACAGTTATAATTCACCCCTCCACTTT. This rearrangement joins TRBV5-1 to TRBJ1-6, with a weak D call TRBD1 (6 bases). Per germline, CDR1 SGHRS and CDR2 YFSETQ. V shed 3 bases and J shed 4 bases, with 17 bases lying between them. CDR3 length: 17 residues.

The chain links TRBV12-3 or TRBV12-4 to TRBJ2-5; a possible D gene is TRBD1 (6 bases). The CDR3 is 15 residues long. V lost 6 bases to trimming and J lost 1 base, with 15 bases between them. CDR3 sequence reads: CASSSRRTAQETQYF. CDR3 bases: TGTGCCAGCAGCAGCCGACGGACAGCCCAAGAGACCCAGTACTTC.

This clonotype was seen a handful of times. The CDR3: CASSLYVNTGELFF. DNA of the CDR3: TGTGCCAGCAGTTTATATGTGAACACCGGGGAGCTGTTTTTT. The chain employs TRBV12-3 or TRBV12-4 and TRBJ2-2; D remains ambiguous. This CDR3 has 14 residues. The germline V and J ends were trimmed by 2 bases and 1 base, with 5 bases remaining between them.

V and J are TRBV6-4 and TRBJ2-5, with 12 bases matching TRBD2. The CDR3 runs to 15 residues. CDR1 and CDR2 (germline): MRHNA, SNTAGT. V lost 9 bases to trimming and J lost 2 bases; unmatched junction nucleotides: 7. In DNA form, the CDR3 reads TGTGCCAGAAGCCGAACTAGCGGGGGGCAAGAGACCCAGTACTTC. Translation: CARSRTSGGQETQYF.

The sample holds a few counts of this clonotype. The genes are TRBV7-2 and TRBJ2-1; D may correspond to TRBD1 or TRBD2 (5 bases each). V lost 4 bases to trimming and J lost 0 bases, with 19 bases between them. This CDR3 spans 18 amino acids. Germline CDR1 SGHTA, CDR2 FQGNSA. CDR3: CASSSPRGRRSSYNEQFF. The CDR3 DNA follows: TGTGCCAGCAGCTCCCCGAGGGGACGACGCAGCTCCTACAATGAGCAGTTCTTC.

V is TRBV5-1 and J is TRBJ2-5; D remains unclear. There are 16 residues in the CDR3. V was clipped by 0 bases and J by 4 bases, with 16 bases between them. CDR1 and CDR2 (germline): SGHRS, YFSETQ. This CDR3 reads CASSLGIGGSGETQYF. CDR3 sequence (DNA): TGCGCCAGCAGCTTGGGAATAGGCGGTTCGGGAGAGACCCAGTACTTC.

The chain combines TRBV3-1 with TRBJ1-1, with 8 bases matching TRBD1. The CDR3 loop spans 18 amino acids. Germline V CDR1 and CDR2: LGHDT, YNNKEL (reference sequence). J lost 1 base, V lost 5 bases, and 15 bases had no gene match. The CDR3, as DNA: TGTGCCAGCAGCTCCTTCTATAACAGGGGGGGGCCGAACACTGAAGCTTTCTTT. Protein sequence: CASSSFYNRGGPNTEAFF.

This chain uses TRBV2 with TRBJ2-2; weak D call: TRBD1 (6 bases). There are 19 residues in the CDR3. V shed 1 base and J shed 0 bases, with 18 bases lying between them. In germline, CDR1 is SNHLY, CDR2 FYNNEI. For the CDR3, the DNA is TGTGCCAGCAGTGAAGGTGCGACAGGCCGTATGGCGAACACCGGGGAGCTGTTTTTT. Translation gives CASSEGATGRMANTGELFF. Looking up the rest from reference TRBV2 and TRBJ2-2 gives the full variable domain: EPEVTQTPSHQVTQMGQEVILRCVPISNHLYFYWYRQILGQKVEFLVSFYNNEISEKSEIFDDQFSVERPDGSNFTLKIRSTKLEDSAMYFCASSEGATGRMANTGELFFGEGSRLTVL.

The chain has TRBV9 and TRBJ1-6, with a possible D match to TRBD1 (5 bases). CDR1 and CDR2 from the germline V gene are SGDLS and YYNGEE. The CDR3 contains 14 residues. V was shortened by 0 bases and J by 8 bases, with 9 bases between the two germline ends. The CDR3 DNA reads as TGTGCCAGCAGCGTAGATGGGGGGTATTCACCCCTCCACTTT. Amino acid sequence: CASSVDGGYSPLHF.

This rearrangement joins TRBV12-5 to TRBJ2-7, with D tentatively TRBD1 (6 bases). CDR3 length equals 14 residues. Per germline, CDR1 LGHNT and CDR2 FRNRAP. The CDR3 nucleotides are TGTGCAGTGGGGGCCCCAGGCCCCCTCTACGAGCAGTACTTC. Its protein is CAVGAPGPLYEQYF.

This clonotype has a handful of counts. The chain carries TRBV10-3 and TRBJ2-3, with 8 bases matching TRBD2. Germline CDR1 reads ENHRY; CDR2 reads SYGVKD. The length of the CDR3 is 15 residues. Trimming at V came to 2 bases and at J to 4 bases, leaving 5 bases not matched to a gene. The CDR3, as DNA: TGTGCCATCAGTGAGGGAGCGGGGGTTTCAGATACGCAGTATTTT. Its translation is CAISEGAGVSDTQYF.

CDR3 nucleotide sequence: TGTGCCAGCAGCGTAGTCGGACCCCCGCAGTTCTTC. Its protein is CASSVVGPPQFF. This rearrangement joins TRBV9 to TRBJ2-1; no clear D. The CDR3 is 12 residues long. The V and J ends lost 0 bases and 12 bases respectively, with 10 bases between them. From germline, CDR1 is SGDLS and CDR2 YYNGEE. Supplemented by reference TRBV9 and TRBJ2-1, the full variable domain reads DSGVTQTPKHLITATGQRVTLRCSPRSGDLSVYWYQQSLDQGLQFLIQYYNGEERAKGNILERFSAQQFPDLHSELNLSSLELGDSALYFCASSVVGPPQFFGPGTRLTVL.